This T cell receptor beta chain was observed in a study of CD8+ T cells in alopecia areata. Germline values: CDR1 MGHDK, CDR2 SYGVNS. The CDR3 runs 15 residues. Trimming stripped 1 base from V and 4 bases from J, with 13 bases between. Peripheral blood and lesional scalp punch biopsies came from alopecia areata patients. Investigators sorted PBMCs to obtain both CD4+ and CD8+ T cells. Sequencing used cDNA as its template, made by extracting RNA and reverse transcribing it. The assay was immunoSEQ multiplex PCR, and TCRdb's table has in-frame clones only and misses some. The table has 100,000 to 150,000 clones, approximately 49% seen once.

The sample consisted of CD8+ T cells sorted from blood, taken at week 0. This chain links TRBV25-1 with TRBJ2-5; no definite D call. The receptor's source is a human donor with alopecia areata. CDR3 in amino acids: CASSESSDSLETQYF. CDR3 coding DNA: TGTGCCAGCAGTGAATCCAGTGACTCCCTAGAGACCCAGTACTTC.